The T cell receptor (beta chain) under discussion was sequenced for a study of T cells in localized non-small cell lung cancer. Overall study findings and caveats: Of the top 100 tumor clones, median around 62 were in adjacent lung, 25 to 35 among its top 100. An association was observed between higher blood T cell density and longer overall survival. Among the tissues sampled, uninvolved adjacent lung had the highest T cell clonality, above tumor.

Profiled with immunoSEQ multiplex PCR; TCRdb holds only in-frame clones, not every one. The data hold approximately 1,400 clones, with 20% to 25% observed a single time. By proportion, this clone is medium-sized (0.01 to 0.1%). Its antigen is still unknown. The ends were cut back, 0 bases at V and 0 bases at J, with 8 bases in the middle. CDR3 length: 15 residues. Germline V lookup: CDR1 MNHGY, CDR2 SAAAGT. The sequencing here drew on lung tumor tissue, taken before any cancer treatment. The J gene is TRBJ2-5, the V gene TRBV6-8; D remains unclear. This clonotype was obtained from a man aged 35 to 70 with stage III squamous cell lung carcinoma. CDR3 amino acids: CASSYSQRDQETQYF. In nucleotides, the CDR3 is TGTGCCAGCAGTTACTCGCAAAGGGACCAAGAGACCCAGTACTTC.